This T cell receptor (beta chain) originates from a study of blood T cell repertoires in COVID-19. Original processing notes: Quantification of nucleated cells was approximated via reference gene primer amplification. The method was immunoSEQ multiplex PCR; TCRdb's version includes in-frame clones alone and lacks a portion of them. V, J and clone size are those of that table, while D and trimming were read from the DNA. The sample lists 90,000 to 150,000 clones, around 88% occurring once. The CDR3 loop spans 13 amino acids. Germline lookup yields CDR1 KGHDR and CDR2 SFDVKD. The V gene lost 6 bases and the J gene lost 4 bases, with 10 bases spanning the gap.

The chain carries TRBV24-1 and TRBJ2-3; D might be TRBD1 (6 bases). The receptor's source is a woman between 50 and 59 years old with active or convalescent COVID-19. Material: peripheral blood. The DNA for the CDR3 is TGTGCCACCAGTCCCAGGGGCGCAGATACGCAGTATTTT. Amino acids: CATSPRGADTQYF.